This T cell receptor (beta chain) was profiled in a study of T cells in lung cancer brain metastases. Findings of the study overall: Unique productive clones were significantly fewer in brain metastases: median around 1,500 versus 5,000.

The V gene's germline CDR1 is SEHNR and CDR2 FQNEAQ (reference sequence). The CDR3 runs 13 residues. The germline V and J ends were trimmed by 4 bases and 4 bases, with 8 bases remaining between them. Some clones are missing from TCRdb's copy, which holds only in-frame ones; the method was immunoSEQ multiplex PCR. This sample yields a few thousand clones, of which about 83% are seen a single time; 9% to 9.5% belongs to the top ten. Points on this clone: No antigen is known for it.

Patients with a history of multiple malignancies were excluded. The sequence was collected from a woman aged 45-65 years with non-small cell lung cancer that had spread to the brain. This chain uses TRBV7-9 with TRBJ2-1, with no clear D. Sequenced input: tumor tissue from a brain metastasis. This chain's CDR3 is CASSSYTYNEQFF. The CDR3 nucleotides are TGTGCCAGCAGCTCCTATACTTACAATGAGCAGTTCTTC.